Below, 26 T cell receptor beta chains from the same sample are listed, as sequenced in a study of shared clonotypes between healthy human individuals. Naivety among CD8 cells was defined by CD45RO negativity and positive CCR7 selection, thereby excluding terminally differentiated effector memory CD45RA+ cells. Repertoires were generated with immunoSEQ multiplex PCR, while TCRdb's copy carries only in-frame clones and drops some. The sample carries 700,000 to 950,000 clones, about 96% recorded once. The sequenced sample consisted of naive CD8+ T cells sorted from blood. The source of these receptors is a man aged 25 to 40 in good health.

This CDR3 is CASSPSTESTDTQYF. The CDR3 DNA reads TGTGCCAGCAGCCCCAGCACGGAGAGCACAGATACGCAGTATTTT. The chain recombines TRBV7-9 with TRBJ2-3; no definite D call. In germline, CDR1 is SEHNR, CDR2 FQNEAQ (reference sequence). The CDR3 sequence is 15 residues long. V gave up 5 bases and J gave up 0 bases, with 12 bases separating them.

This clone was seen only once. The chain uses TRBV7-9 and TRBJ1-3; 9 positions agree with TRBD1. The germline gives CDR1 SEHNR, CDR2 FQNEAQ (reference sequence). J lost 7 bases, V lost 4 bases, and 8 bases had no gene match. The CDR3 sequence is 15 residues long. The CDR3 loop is CASSSGQGSRNTIYF. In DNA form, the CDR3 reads TGTGCCAGCAGCTCTGGACAGGGGTCCCGGAACACCATATATTTT.

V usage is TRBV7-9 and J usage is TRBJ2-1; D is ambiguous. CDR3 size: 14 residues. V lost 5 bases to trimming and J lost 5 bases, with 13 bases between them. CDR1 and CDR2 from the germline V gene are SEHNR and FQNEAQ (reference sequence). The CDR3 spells CASSPFTGDNEQFF. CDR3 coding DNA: TGTGCCAGCAGCCCATTTACGGGCGACAATGAGCAGTTCTTC.

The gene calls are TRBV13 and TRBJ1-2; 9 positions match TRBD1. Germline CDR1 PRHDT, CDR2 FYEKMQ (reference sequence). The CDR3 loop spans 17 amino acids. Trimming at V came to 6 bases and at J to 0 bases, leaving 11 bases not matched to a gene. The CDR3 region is CASRSTGTGTPNYGYTF. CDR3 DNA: TGTGCCAGCAGGTCGACGGGGACAGGGACCCCTAACTATGGCTACACCTTC. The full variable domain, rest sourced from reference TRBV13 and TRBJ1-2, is AAGVIQSPRHLIKEKRETATLKCYPIPRHDTVYWYQQGPGQDPQFLISFYEKMQSDKGSIPDRFSAQQFSDYHSELNMSSLELGDSALYFCASRSTGTGTPNYGYTFGSGTRLTVV.

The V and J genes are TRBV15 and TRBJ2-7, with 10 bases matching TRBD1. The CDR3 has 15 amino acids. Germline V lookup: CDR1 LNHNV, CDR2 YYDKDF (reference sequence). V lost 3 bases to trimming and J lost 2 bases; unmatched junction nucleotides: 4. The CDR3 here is CATSSRQGAAYEQYF. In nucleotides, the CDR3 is TGTGCCACCAGCAGCCGACAGGGGGCTGCCTACGAGCAGTACTTC.

Here the CDR3 DNA reads TGCGCCAGCAGCCAAGATATTATGGGGACTAGCGGGTTCTACAATGAGCAGTTCTTC. The encoded protein is CASSQDIMGTSGFYNEQFF. The J gene is TRBJ2-1, the V gene TRBV4-3; 12 bases are shared with TRBD2. The CDR3 sequence is 19 residues long. Unmatched junction bases numbered 9, after V lost 0 bases and J lost 3 bases. Germline CDR1 LGHNA, CDR2 YSLEER.

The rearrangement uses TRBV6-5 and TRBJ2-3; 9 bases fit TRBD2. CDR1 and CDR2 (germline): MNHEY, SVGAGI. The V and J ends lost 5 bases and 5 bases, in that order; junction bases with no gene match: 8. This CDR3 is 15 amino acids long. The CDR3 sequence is CASSASGETRDTQYF. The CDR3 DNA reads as TGTGCCAGCAGTGCTAGCGGGGAGACGAGAGATACGCAGTATTTT.

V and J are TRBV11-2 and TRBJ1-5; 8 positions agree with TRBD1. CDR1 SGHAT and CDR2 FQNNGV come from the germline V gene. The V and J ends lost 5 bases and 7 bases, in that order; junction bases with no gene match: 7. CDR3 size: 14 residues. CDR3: CASSSLQGDQPQHF. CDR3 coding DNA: TGTGCCAGCAGCAGCCTACAGGGGGACCAGCCCCAGCATTTT.

The DNA of the CDR3 is TGTGCCAGCAGTTTGGGTACGCTCGGACAGGGGTCGGAGGCTTTCTTT. It codes for CASSLGTLGQGSEAFF. V is TRBV27 and J is TRBJ1-1, with TRBD1 matching over 9 bases. From germline, CDR1 is MNHEY and CDR2 SMNVEV (reference sequence). The CDR3 spans 16 residues. The V gene end was trimmed by 3 bases and the J gene end by 11 bases; junction bases not matched to a gene: 16.

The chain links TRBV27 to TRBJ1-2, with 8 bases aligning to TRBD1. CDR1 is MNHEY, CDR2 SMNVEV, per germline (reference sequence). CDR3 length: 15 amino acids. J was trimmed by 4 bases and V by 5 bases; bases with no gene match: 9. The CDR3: CASSPIGQGVYGYTF. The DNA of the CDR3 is TGTGCCAGCAGTCCAATAGGACAGGGCGTCTATGGCTACACCTTC.

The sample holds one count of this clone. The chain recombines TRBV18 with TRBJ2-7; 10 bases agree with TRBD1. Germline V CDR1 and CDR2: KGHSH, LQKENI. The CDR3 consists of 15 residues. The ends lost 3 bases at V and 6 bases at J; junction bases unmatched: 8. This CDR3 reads CASSPPDRGQGEQYF. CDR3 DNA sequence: TGTGCCAGCTCACCTCCCGACAGGGGGCAAGGCGAGCAGTACTTC.

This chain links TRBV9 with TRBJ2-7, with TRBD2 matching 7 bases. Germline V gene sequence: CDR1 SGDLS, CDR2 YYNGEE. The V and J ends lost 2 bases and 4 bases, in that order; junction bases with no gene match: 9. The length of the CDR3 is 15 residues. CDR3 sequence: CASSVTPGGGYEQYF. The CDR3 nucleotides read TGTGCCAGCAGCGTGACCCCGGGAGGTGGATACGAGCAGTACTTC.

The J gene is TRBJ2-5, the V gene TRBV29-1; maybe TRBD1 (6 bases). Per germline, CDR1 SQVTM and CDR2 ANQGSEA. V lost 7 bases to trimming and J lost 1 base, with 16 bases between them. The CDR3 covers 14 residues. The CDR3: CSATGPMSQETQYF. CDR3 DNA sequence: TGCAGCGCTACAGGGCCGATGAGCCAAGAGACCCAGTACTTC.

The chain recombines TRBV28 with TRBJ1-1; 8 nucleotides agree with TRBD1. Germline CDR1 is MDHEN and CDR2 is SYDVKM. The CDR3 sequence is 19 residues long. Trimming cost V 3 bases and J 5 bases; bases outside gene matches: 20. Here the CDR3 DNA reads TGTGCCAGCAGTTTGGTCCCACGAGGCAGGGGGCGAGGTAGGACTGAAGCTTTCTTT. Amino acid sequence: CASSLVPRGRGRGRTEAFF.

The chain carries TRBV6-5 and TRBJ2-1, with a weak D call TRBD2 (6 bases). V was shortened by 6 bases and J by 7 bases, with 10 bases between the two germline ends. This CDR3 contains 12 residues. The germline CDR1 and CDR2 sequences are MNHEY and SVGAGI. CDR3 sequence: CASSVSGNEQFF. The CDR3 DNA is TGTGCCAGCAGCGTAAGCGGGAATGAGCAGTTCTTC.

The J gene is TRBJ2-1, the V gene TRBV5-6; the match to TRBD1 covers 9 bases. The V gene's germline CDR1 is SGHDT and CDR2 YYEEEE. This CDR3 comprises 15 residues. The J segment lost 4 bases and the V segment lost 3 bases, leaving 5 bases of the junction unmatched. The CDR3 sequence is CASSSGTGPYNEQFF. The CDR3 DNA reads TGTGCCAGCAGCTCCGGGACAGGGCCTTACAATGAGCAGTTCTTC.

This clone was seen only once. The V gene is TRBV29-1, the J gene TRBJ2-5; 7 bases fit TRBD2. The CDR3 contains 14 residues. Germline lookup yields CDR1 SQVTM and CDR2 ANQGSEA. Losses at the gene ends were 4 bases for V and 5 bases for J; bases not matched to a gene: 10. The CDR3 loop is CSVGGAGDRETQYF. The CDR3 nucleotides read TGCAGCGTTGGGGGCGCGGGAGACCGGGAGACCCAGTACTTC. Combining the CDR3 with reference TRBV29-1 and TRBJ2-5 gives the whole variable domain SAVISQKPSRDICQRGTSLTIQCQVDSQVTMMFWYRQQPGQSLTLIATANQGSEATYESGFVIDKFPISRPNLTFSTLTVSNMSPEDSSIYLCSVGGAGDRETQYFGPGTRLLVL.

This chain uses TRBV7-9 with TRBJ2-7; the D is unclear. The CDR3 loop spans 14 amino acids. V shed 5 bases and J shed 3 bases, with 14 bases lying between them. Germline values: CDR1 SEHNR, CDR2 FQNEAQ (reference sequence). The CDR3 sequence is CASSPDLSLYEQYF. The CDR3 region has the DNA TGTGCCAGCAGCCCGGACCTTAGCCTCTACGAGCAGTACTTC.

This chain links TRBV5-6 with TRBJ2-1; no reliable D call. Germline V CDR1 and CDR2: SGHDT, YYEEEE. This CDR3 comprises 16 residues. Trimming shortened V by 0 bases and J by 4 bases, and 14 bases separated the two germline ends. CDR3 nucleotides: TGTGCCAGCAGCTTGGGGGTGGTCCGCTTATACAATGAGCAGTTCTTC. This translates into CASSLGVVRLYNEQFF.

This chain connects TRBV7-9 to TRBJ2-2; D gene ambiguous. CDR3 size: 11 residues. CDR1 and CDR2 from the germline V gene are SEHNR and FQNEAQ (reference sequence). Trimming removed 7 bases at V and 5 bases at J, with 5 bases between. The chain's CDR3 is CASIETGELFF. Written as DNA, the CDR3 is TGTGCCAGCATCGAAACCGGGGAGCTGTTTTTT.

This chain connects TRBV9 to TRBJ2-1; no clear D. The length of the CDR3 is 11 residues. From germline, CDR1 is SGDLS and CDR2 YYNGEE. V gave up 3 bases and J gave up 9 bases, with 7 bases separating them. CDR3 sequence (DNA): TGTGCCAGCAGCGGAGCGATTGAGCAGTTCTTC. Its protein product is CASSGAIEQFF.

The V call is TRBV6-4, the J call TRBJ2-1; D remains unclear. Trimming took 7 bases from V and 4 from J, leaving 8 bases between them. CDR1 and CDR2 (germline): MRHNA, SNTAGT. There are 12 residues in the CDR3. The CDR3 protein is CASMSRYNEQFF. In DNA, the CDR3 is TGTGCCAGCATGTCCAGGTACAATGAGCAGTTCTTC.

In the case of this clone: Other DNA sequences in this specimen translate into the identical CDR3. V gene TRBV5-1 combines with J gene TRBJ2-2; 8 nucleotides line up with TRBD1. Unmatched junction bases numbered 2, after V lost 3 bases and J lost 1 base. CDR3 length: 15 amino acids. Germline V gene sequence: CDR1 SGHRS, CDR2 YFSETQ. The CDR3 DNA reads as TGCGCCAGCAGCTCCGGACAGGGGAACACCGGGGAGCTGTTTTTT. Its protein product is CASSSGQGNTGELFF.

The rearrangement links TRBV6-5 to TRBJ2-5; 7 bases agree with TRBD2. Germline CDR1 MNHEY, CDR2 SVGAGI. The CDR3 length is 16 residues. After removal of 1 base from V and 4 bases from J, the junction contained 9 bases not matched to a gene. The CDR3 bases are TGTGCCAGCAGTTACTACGGGGGAGGGTCGGTAGAGACCCAGTACTTC. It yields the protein CASSYYGGGSVETQYF.

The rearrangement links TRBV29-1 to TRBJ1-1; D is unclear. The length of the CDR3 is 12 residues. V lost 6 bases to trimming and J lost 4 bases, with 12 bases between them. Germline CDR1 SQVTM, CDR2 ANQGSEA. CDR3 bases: TGCAGCGTCGGCCTAAGATCCACTGAAGCTTTCTTT. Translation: CSVGLRSTEAFF.

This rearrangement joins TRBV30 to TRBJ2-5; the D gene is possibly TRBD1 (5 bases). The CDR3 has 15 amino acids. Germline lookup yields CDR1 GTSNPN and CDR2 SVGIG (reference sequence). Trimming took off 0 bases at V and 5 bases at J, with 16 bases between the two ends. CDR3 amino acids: CAWSVGSHGAETQYF. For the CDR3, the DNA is TGTGCCTGGAGTGTCGGGTCCCATGGGGCGGAGACCCAGTACTTC.